This T cell receptor beta chain is drawn from a study of cytomegalovirus exposure and HLA in healthy donors. Whole-study results and caveats: TCR beta sequences reportedly predicted the HLA-A and HLA-B alleles of most subjects accurately. In an earlier analysis, about 87% or about 30%: the productive usage of most TCR beta V segments.

On this clone: The antigen is undetermined.

The CDR3 is made up of 13 amino acids. PCR employed 60 Vbeta and 13 Jbeta primers. Sequenced by immunoSEQ multiplex PCR; TCRdb stores in-frame clones only, minus some. The sample data list over 100,000 clones. The rearrangement uses TRBV12-2 and TRBJ1-2; the table names TRBD1, a call not compared with the DNA. TRBV12-2 is termed a pseudogene. The material sequenced was PBMCs. This sequence was found in a man aged 40-50 years in good health and CMV-seropositive. The CDR3 DNA reads TGTGCAAGTCGCTTCGGACAGTACTATGGCTACACCTTC. This gives the protein CASRFGQYYGYTF.